This T cell receptor beta chain was identified in a study of blood T cell repertoires in COVID-19. Study context: The study drew acute and convalescent COVID-19 samples from the United States, Italy and Spain. The cDNA or gDNA used as material had been derived from T cells, B-cell-depleted T cells, or PBMCs.

V trimming: 5 bases; J trimming: 8 bases; junction bases outside the gene matches: 6. This CDR3 has 15 amino acids. Germline lookup yields CDR1 MNHNY and CDR2 SVGAGI (reference sequence). Authors' methods: Amplification of reference gene primers was used by the study to estimate nucleated cell counts. The assay was immunoSEQ multiplex PCR, and TCRdb's table has in-frame clones only and misses some. The D gene and trimming were derived from the DNA, and the V and J assignments and clone size from that table. The sample lists roughly 74,000 clones, around four fifths occurring once. The chain carries TRBV6-6 and TRBJ2-1; the match to TRBD2 covers 13 bases. Sequencing was performed on peripheral blood. This receptor was obtained from a man in his sixties or seventies with acute or convalescent COVID-19. CDR3 amino acids: CASSTGLAGVDEQFF. The CDR3 DNA is TGTGCCAGCAGTACAGGACTAGCGGGAGTGGATGAGCAGTTCTTC.